Each of the 7 T cell receptor beta chains below was sequenced from the same sample in a study of CD8+CD57+ T cells in acquired aplastic anemia listed by TCRdb under 2018. The patients picked for sequencing were ones in whom flow cytometry had shown an expansion of CD8+CD57+ cells. The data were produced on an Illumina HiSeq 2000. Genomic DNA was used as template for profiling of TCR beta VDJ combinations and CDR3 sequences. TCRdb reworked the public reads: Q25 trimming with fastp, MiXCR clone assembly, productive beta chains retained. Under each unique CDR3 protein, matching rows form one entry showing the most common genes and DNA. A total of roughly 220,000 distinct CDR3 sequences appear in this sample, 65% of them only once. Jointly, the top ten make up around 50% of the sample. Sequenced material: sorted CD4+, CD8+, or CD8+CD57+ T cells (not recorded which) from PBMCs. All receptors come from a human donor with aplastic anemia.

This clonotype was found a few times. The junction shows a germline mismatch at one end, possibly a read error. J is TRBJ1-4 and V is TRBV7-7; D not certain. The CDR3 extends over 13 amino acids. The germline V gene encodes CDR1 SSHAT and CDR2 FNYEAQ (reference sequence). The CDR3 nucleotides are TGTGCCAGCAGCTTAGAGTTAGGGAAAAAGCTGTTTTTT. Translating gives CASSLELGKKLFF.

The gene calls are TRBV12-3 or TRBV12-4 and TRBJ1-6, with unresolved D. The V and J ends lost 5 bases and 3 bases respectively, with 11 bases between them. CDR3 length: 15 residues. CDR3 sequence (DNA): TGTGCCAGCAGTCGAGAGGGTTTCTATAATTCACCCCTCCACTTT. Amino acid sequence: CASSREGFYNSPLHF.

J is TRBJ2-7 and V is TRBV7-9; 8 bases align to TRBD2. The CDR3 is 16 residues long. CDR1 and CDR2 from the germline V gene are SEHNR and FQNEAQ (reference sequence). The V segment lost 4 bases and the J segment 3 bases; nucleotides outside the gene matches: 11. In DNA form, the CDR3 reads TGTGCCAGCAGCTCCTCGACGCGGGGGGAAGTCTACGAGCAGTACTTC. Amino acids: CASSSSTRGEVYEQYF.

As regards this clonotype: This may arise from a read error, as a much more abundant clone is one base away. This sequence joins TRBV6-2 or TRBV6-3 and TRBJ1-1; D not resolved. In germline, CDR1 is MNHEY, CDR2 SVGEGT. Trimming cost V 2 bases and J 1 base, with 8 bases left between them. CDR3 size: 14 residues. CDR3 sequence reads: CASSYTSKNTEAFF. In DNA form, the CDR3 reads TGTGCCAGCAGTTACACCTCTAAGAACACTGAAGCTTTCTTT.

This clonotype was seen a few times. The V and J genes are TRBV7-9 and TRBJ2-1, with D possibly TRBD1 on 5 matching bases. This CDR3 region has 15 residues. Trimming took off 5 bases at V and 8 bases at J, with 19 bases between the two ends. Germline CDR1 SEHNR, CDR2 FQNEAQ (reference sequence). The CDR3 DNA reads TGTGCCAGCAGCCAACGTGGGCAGGGTCGGGATGAGCAGTTCTTC. It yields the protein CASSQRGQGRDEQFF.

There are a few counts of this clonotype. The genes are TRBV7-8 and TRBJ2-6; D gene uncertain. Looked up from germline, CDR1 is SGHVS and CDR2 is FQNEAQ. The CDR3 totals 15 residues. Between the trimmed V and J ends, which lost 0 bases and 4 bases, there was a span of 7 bases. The CDR3 DNA follows: TGTGCCAGCAGCTTAGCCTCAGCCGGGGCCAACGTCCTGACTTTC. Amino acid sequence: CASSLASAGANVLTF. The complete variable domain, with remaining parts taken from reference TRBV7-8 and TRBJ2-6, reads GAGVSQSPRYKVAKRGQDVALRCDPISGHVSLFWYQQALGQGPEFLTYFQNEAQLDKSGLPSDRFFAERPEGSVSTLKIQRTQQEDSAVYLCASSLASAGANVLTFGAGSRLTVL.

Written as DNA, the CDR3 is TGTGCCAGCAGTCCCGTTTCACAGGGTAGCAATCAGCCCCAGCATTTT. Translating gives CASSPVSQGSNQPQHF. The chain is built from TRBV2 and TRBJ1-5; D possibly corresponds to TRBD1 (6 bases). The germline CDR1 and CDR2 sequences are SNHLY and FYNNEI. The germline V and J ends were trimmed by 5 bases and 0 bases, with 14 bases remaining between them. The CDR3 spans 16 residues.